The present T cell receptor beta chain was sequenced within a study of cytomegalovirus exposure and HLA in healthy donors. General study results and limits: Later analysis suggested most CMV-associated TCR beta chains were HLA-restricted. A later analysis reportedly found fewer N-insertions in an Asian-associated ancestry cluster than the approximately 670-donor mean. Rare sequences made up most TCRs, while some public TCRs were found in many donors.

PCR amplification relied on 60 Vbeta primers (plus 13 Jbeta primers). Here immunoSEQ multiplex PCR was the method, and the copy in TCRdb shows in-frame clones only, minus some. The table includes tens of thousands of clones, 84% detected once. Healthy bone marrow donors made up the donors. Points on this clone: Antigen specificity is unknown.

CDR3 length equals 19 residues. The V gene end was trimmed by 2 bases and the J gene end by 0 bases; junction bases not matched to a gene: 10. CDR1 and CDR2 (germline): MNHNS, SASEGT. This chain joins TRBV6-1 and TRBJ2-6; 7 nucleotides line up with TRBD2. This receptor was taken from a woman between 18 and 30 years old in good health and CMV-seropositive. The sample taken for sequencing was PBMCs. The CDR3 DNA follows: TGTGCCAGCAGTGAAATTGGGCTGGGCGGGAGCTCTGGGGCCAACGTCCTGACTTTC. It is translated as CASSEIGLGGSSGANVLTF.